This entry features one T cell receptor beta chain sequence. This entry belongs to a study of blood T cell repertoires in COVID-19. CDR1 MNHNS and CDR2 SASEGT come from the germline V gene. V lost 6 bases, J lost 0 bases, and 12 bases lay in between. This CDR3 comprises 14 residues. Here immunoSEQ multiplex PCR was the method, and the copy in TCRdb shows in-frame clones only, minus some. The sample records 250,000 to 300,000 clones, over 75% being singletons. The sample was PBMCs or T cells enriched from blood (not recorded which). V usage is TRBV6-1 and J usage is TRBJ2-7; D is ambiguous. The sequence was collected from a woman in her 30s who had recovered from COVID-19. CDR3 coding DNA: TGTGCCAGCAGAGATGCAGGTTACTCCTACGAGCAGTACTTC. Translation: CASRDAGYSYEQYF.